This TCR beta chain was captured by sequencing in a study of blood T cell repertoires in COVID-19. TCRdb's copy holds only in-frame clones and misses some; the assay was immunoSEQ multiplex PCR. The sample yields about 68,000 clones, 80% to 90% seen once. This CDR3 region has 13 residues. With V trimmed by 6 bases and J by 4 bases, 2 bases remained unmatched. The V call is TRBV12-3 or TRBV12-4, the J call TRBJ1-5; 8 nucleotides align to TRBD1. The TCR was taken from a human donor in a cohort sampled during active COVID-19. The specimen was peripheral blood. The CDR3: CASSRQGNQPQHF. The CDR3 DNA is TGTGCCAGCAGCCGACAGGGGAATCAGCCCCAGCATTTT.